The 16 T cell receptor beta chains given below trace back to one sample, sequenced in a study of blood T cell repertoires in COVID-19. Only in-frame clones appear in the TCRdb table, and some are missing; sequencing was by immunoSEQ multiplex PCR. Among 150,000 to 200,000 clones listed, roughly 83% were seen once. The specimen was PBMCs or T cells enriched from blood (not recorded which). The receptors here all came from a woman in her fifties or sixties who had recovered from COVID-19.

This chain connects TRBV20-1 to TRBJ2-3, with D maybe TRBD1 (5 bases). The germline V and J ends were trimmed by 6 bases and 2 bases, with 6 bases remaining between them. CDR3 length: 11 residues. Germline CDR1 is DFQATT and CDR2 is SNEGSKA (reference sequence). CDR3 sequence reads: CSAGDTDTQYF. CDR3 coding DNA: TGCAGTGCAGGGGACACAGATACGCAGTATTTT.

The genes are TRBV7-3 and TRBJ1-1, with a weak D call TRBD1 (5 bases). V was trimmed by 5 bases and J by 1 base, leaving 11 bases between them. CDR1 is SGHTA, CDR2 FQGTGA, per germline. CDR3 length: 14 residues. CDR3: CASSQQGENTEAFF. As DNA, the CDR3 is TGTGCCAGCAGCCAACAAGGGGAGAACACTGAAGCTTTCTTT.

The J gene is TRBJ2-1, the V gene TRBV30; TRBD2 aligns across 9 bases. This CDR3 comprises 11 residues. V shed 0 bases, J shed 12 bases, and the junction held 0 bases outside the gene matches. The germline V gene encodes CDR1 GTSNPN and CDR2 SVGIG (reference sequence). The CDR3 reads CAWSVAGGQFF. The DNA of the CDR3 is TGTGCCTGGAGTGTAGCGGGGGGGCAGTTCTTC.

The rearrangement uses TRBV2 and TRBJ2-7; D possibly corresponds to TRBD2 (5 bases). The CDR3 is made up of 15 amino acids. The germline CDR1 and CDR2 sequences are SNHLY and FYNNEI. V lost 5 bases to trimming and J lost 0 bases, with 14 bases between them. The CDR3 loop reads CASSTWSGDSYEQYF. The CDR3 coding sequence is TGTGCCAGCAGTACATGGTCCGGGGACTCCTACGAGCAGTACTTC.

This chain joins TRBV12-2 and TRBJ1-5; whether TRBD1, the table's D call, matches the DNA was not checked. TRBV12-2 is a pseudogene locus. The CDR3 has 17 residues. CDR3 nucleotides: TGTGCAAGTCGCTTAGAACGACACAGGGATAGCAATCAGCCCCAGCATTTT. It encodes CASRLERHRDSNQPQHF.

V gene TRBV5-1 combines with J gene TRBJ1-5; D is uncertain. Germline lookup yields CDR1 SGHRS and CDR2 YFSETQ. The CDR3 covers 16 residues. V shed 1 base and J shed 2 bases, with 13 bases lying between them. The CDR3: CASSLFPLGGNQPQHF. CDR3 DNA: TGCGCCAGCAGCTTGTTTCCCCTCGGGGGCAATCAGCCCCAGCATTTT.

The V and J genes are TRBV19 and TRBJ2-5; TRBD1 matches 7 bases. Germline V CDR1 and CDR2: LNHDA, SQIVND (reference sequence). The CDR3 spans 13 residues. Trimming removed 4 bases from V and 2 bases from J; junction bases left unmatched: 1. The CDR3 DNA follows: TGTGCCAGTAGTAAGGGACAGCAAGAGACCCAGTACTTC. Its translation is CASSKGQQETQYF. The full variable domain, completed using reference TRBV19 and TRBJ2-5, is DGGITQSPKYLFRKEGQNVTLSCEQNLNHDAMYWYRQDPGQGLRLIYYSQIVNDFQKGDIAEGYSVSREKKESFPLTVTSAQKNPTAFYLCASSKGQQETQYFGPGTRLLVL.

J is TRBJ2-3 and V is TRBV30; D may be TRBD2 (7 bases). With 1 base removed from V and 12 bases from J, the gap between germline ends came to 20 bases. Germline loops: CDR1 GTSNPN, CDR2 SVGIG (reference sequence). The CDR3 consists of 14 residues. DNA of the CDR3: TGTGCCTGGAGTGGGGACCGAGGGGGGGGGCCCCAGTATTTT. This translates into CAWSGDRGGGPQYF.

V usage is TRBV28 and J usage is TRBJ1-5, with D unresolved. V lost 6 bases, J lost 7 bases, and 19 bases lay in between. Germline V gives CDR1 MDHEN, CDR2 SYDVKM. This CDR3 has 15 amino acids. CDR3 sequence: CASSRRFGVRQPQHF. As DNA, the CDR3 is TGTGCCAGCAGCCGGCGGTTCGGGGTAAGGCAGCCCCAGCATTTT. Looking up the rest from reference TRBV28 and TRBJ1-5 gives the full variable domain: DVKVTQSSRYLVKRTGEKVFLECVQDMDHENMFWYRQDPGLGLRLIYFSYDVKMKEKGDIPEGYSVSREKKERFSLILESASTNQTSMYLCASSRRFGVRQPQHFGDGTRLSIL.

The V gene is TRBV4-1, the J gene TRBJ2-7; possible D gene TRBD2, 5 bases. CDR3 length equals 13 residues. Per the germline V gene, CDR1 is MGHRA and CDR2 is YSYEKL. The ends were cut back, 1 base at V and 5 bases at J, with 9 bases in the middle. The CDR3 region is CASSQGPGNEQYF. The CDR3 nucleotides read TGCGCCAGCAGCCAAGGACCGGGGAACGAGCAGTACTTC.

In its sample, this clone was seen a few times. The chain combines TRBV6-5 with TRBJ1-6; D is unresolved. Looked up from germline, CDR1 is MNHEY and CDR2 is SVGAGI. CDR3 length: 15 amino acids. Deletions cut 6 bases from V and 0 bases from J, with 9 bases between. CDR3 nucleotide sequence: TGTGCCAGCAGGCTAGTAAGCTCCTATAATTCACCCCTCCACTTT. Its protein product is CASRLVSSYNSPLHF.

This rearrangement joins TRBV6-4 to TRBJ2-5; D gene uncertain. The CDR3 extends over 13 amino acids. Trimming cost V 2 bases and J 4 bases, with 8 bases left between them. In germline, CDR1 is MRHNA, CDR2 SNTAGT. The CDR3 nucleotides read TGTGCCAGCAGTGACGGGCCCGGAGAGACCCAGTACTTC. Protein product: CASSDGPGETQYF.

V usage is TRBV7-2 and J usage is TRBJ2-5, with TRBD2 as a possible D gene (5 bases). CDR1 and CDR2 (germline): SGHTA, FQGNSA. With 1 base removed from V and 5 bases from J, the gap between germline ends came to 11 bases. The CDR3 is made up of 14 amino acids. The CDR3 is CASSLELGGETQYF. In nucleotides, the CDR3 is TGTGCCAGCAGCTTAGAGTTGGGCGGGGAGACCCAGTACTTC.

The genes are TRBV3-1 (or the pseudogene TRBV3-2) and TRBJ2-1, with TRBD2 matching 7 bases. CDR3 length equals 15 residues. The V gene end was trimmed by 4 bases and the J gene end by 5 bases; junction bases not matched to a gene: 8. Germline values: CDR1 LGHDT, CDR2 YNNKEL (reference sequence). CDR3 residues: CASSPTGTIDNEQFF. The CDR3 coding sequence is TGTGCCAGCAGCCCTACCGGGACTATCGACAATGAGCAGTTCTTC.

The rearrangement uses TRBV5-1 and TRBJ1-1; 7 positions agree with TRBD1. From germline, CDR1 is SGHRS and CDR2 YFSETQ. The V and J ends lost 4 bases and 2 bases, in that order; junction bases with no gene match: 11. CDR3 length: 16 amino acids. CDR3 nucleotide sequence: TGCGCCAGCAGCCCCCTACTGACAGGGCTTAACACTGAAGCTTTCTTT. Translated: CASSPLLTGLNTEAFF.

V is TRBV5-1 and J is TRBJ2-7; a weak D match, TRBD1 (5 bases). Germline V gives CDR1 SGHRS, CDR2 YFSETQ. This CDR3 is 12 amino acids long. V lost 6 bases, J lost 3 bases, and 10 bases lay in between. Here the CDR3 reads CASNEQGYEQYF. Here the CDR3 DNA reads TGCGCCAGCAACGAGCAGGGCTACGAGCAGTACTTC.